A single sample gave rise to the 32 T cell receptor beta chains below, sequenced in a study of shared T cell receptors in the human thymus. Only in-frame clones appear in the TCRdb table, and some are missing; sequencing was by immunoSEQ multiplex PCR. The sample carries around 340,000 clones, approximately 95% recorded once. The sequenced sample consisted of thymocytes. These receptors were collected from a human donor.

The chain links TRBV30 to TRBJ2-1; D remains ambiguous. Trimming took 0 bases from V and 12 from J, leaving 9 bases between them. This CDR3 spans 11 amino acids. Per the germline V gene, CDR1 is GTSNPN and CDR2 is SVGIG (reference sequence). CDR3 in amino acids: CAWSVLRRQFF. CDR3 DNA: TGTGCCTGGAGTGTATTGAGGAGGCAGTTCTTC.

The V call is TRBV6-1, the J call TRBJ2-2, with 8 bases that match TRBD2. The CDR3 contains 14 residues. Trimming removed 3 bases from V and 5 bases from J; junction bases left unmatched: 2. CDR1 and CDR2 from the germline V gene are MNHNS and SASEGT. This CDR3 reads CASSDQRETGELFF. CDR3 nucleotide sequence: TGTGCCAGCAGTGACCAGCGGGAGACCGGGGAGCTGTTTTTT.

The chain couples TRBV27 to TRBJ1-4; 11 bases fit TRBD1. The V segment lost 3 bases and the J segment 3 bases; nucleotides outside the gene matches: 15. CDR1 is MNHEY, CDR2 SMNVEV, per germline (reference sequence). This CDR3 has 20 residues. CDR3 bases: TGTGCCAGCAGTTTTATATCGGACAGGGGGCCACCGGGAGCTAATGAAAAACTGTTTTTT. It translates to CASSFISDRGPPGANEKLFF.

The chain links TRBV29-1 to TRBJ1-3, with TRBD1 matching over 9 bases. The V segment lost 6 bases and the J segment 3 bases; nucleotides outside the gene matches: 6. In germline, CDR1 is SQVTM, CDR2 ANQGSEA. The CDR3 sequence is 14 residues long. As DNA, the CDR3 is TGCAGCGTGGCCCCGGACAGGGGTGGAAACACCATATATTTT. This gives the protein CSVAPDRGGNTIYF.

The genes are TRBV5-4 and TRBJ2-7; maybe TRBD1 (6 bases). The CDR3 covers 16 residues. The V end lost 4 bases, the J end lost 13 bases, and 30 bases lay between the germline ends. Looked up from germline, CDR1 is SGHNT and CDR2 is YYREEE (reference sequence). The CDR3 nucleotides are TGTGCCAGCAGCACCCGGGACAACGGCATATACGAGCACTCATACTTC. Translating gives CASSTRDNGIYEHSYF.

This chain joins TRBV5-4 and TRBJ2-7; the match to TRBD1 covers 11 bases. J was trimmed by 5 bases and V by 4 bases; bases with no gene match: 5. This CDR3 spans 14 amino acids. Germline loops: CDR1 SGHNT, CDR2 YYREEE (reference sequence). CDR3 in DNA: TGTGCCAGCAGCGTGGGACAGGGGGAAGACGAGCAGTACTTC. This codes for CASSVGQGEDEQYF.

The rearrangement links TRBV20-1 to TRBJ1-1, with a possible D match to TRBD1 (6 bases). The CDR3 contains 11 residues. The germline gives CDR1 DFQATT, CDR2 SNEGSKA (reference sequence). V lost 6 bases and J lost 5, with 10 bases in between. CDR3: CSAVQGTEAFF. The CDR3, as DNA: TGCAGTGCGGTACAGGGAACTGAAGCTTTCTTT.

The V and J genes are TRBV5-1 and TRBJ2-7; D may be TRBD1 (5 bases). V dropped 4 bases and J dropped 0 bases, with 20 bases sitting between them. This CDR3 comprises 17 residues. Germline CDR1 reads SGHRS; CDR2 reads YFSETQ. The CDR3 loop reads CASSPLLDRRVSYEQYF. The CDR3 coding sequence is TGCGCCAGCAGCCCTCTCCTCGACAGAAGAGTCTCCTACGAGCAGTACTTC.

The V call is TRBV11-3, the J call TRBJ2-3; D uncertain. Germline V gene lookup returns CDR1 SGHNT and CDR2 YENEEA. Trimming removed 5 bases from V and 2 bases from J, with 8 bases in between. The CDR3 extends over 13 amino acids. The CDR3 is CASSPTLTDTQYF. Written as DNA, the CDR3 is TGTGCCAGCAGCCCAACCCTCACAGATACGCAGTATTTT.

This clone was seen more than once but under ten times. The chain employs TRBV28 and TRBJ2-3; D possibly matches TRBD1 or TRBD2 (5 bases each). V shed 3 bases and J shed 0 bases, with 19 bases lying between them. The CDR3 length is 18 residues. Germline V gives CDR1 MDHEN, CDR2 SYDVKM. The CDR3 loop is CASSFERTWGSSTDTQYF. The DNA for the CDR3 is TGTGCCAGCAGTTTCGAGAGAACGTGGGGGAGCAGCACAGATACGCAGTATTTT.

The chain employs TRBV9 and TRBJ2-2, with 9 bases identical to TRBD1. CDR1 and CDR2 from the germline V gene are SGDLS and YYNGEE. The V gene end was trimmed by 3 bases and the J gene end by 9 bases; junction bases not matched to a gene: 15. The CDR3 has 17 residues. This CDR3 is CASSARRVTGGRWELFF. Written as DNA, the CDR3 is TGTGCCAGCAGCGCCCGAAGGGTAACAGGGGGCCGGTGGGAGCTGTTTTTT. Based on the CDR3 plus reference TRBV9 and TRBJ2-2, the full variable domain is DSGVTQTPKHLITATGQRVTLRCSPRSGDLSVYWYQQSLDQGLQFLIQYYNGEERAKGNILERFSAQQFPDLHSELNLSSLELGDSALYFCASSARRVTGGRWELFFGEGSRLTVL.

This chain links TRBV6-1 with TRBJ2-7; 9 nucleotides match TRBD1. J was trimmed by 5 bases and V by 6 bases; bases with no gene match: 11. The CDR3 is 15 amino acids. The germline CDR1 and CDR2 sequences are MNHNS and SASEGT. DNA of the CDR3: TGTGCCAGCAGGGGGCACGGGACAGGGTCTAACGAGCAGTACTTC. Protein: CASRGHGTGSNEQYF.

The chain links TRBV14 to TRBJ2-7; 10 bases line up with TRBD1. The germline V gene has CDR1 SGHDN and CDR2 FVKESK. V shed 4 bases and J 5 bases; nucleotides not matched to a gene: 8. This CDR3 region has 15 residues. CDR3 DNA: TGTGCCAGCAGCCGATCTCGGGGGACAGGGGACGAGCAGTACTTC. Translating it yields CASSRSRGTGDEQYF.

This sequence joins TRBV6-1 and TRBJ1-1; the match to TRBD1 covers 9 bases. Trimming removed 2 bases from V and 0 bases from J; junction bases left unmatched: 19. CDR3 size: 21 residues. CDR1 is MNHNS, CDR2 SASEGT, per germline. CDR3 DNA sequence: TGTGCCAGCAGTGAAAACAGGACAGGGGAAAAAGTTAGGAAGATGAACACTGAAGCTTTCTTT. It specifies CASSENRTGEKVRKMNTEAFF.

V gene TRBV27 combines with J gene TRBJ2-7; D perhaps matches TRBD1 (6 bases). This CDR3 is 15 amino acids long. From germline, CDR1 is MNHEY and CDR2 SMNVEV (reference sequence). Trimming removed 4 bases at V and 3 bases at J, with 16 bases between. CDR3 region: CASSSHRVSGYEQYF. The CDR3 DNA reads as TGTGCCAGCAGTTCCCACAGGGTATCGGGCTACGAGCAGTACTTC.

V is TRBV6-4 and J is TRBJ1-1, with D possibly being TRBD1 (5 bases). The CDR3 contains 15 residues. Between the trimmed V and J ends, which lost 7 bases and 1 base, there was a span of 16 bases. The germline gives CDR1 MRHNA, CDR2 SNTAGT. Here the CDR3 reads CASTPTPGGNTEAFF. CDR3 nucleotides: TGTGCCAGCACCCCGACCCCGGGGGGGAACACTGAAGCTTTCTTT.

The chain uses TRBV6-1 and TRBJ1-3, with unresolved D. CDR1 and CDR2 from the germline V gene are MNHNS and SASEGT. Trimming took 2 bases from V and 0 from J, leaving 11 bases between them. CDR3 length equals 16 residues. CDR3 amino acids: CASSEPGVGSGNTIYF. In DNA form, the CDR3 reads TGTGCCAGCAGTGAACCCGGGGTGGGCTCTGGAAACACCATATATTTT.

This chain links TRBV28 with TRBJ1-4; D possibly corresponds to TRBD1 (6 bases). Trimming stripped 3 bases from V and 6 bases from J, with 17 bases between. The CDR3 loop spans 16 amino acids. CDR1 is MDHEN, CDR2 SYDVKM, per germline. The chain's CDR3 is CASSFRTAGGHEKLFF. CDR3 bases: TGTGCCAGCAGTTTTAGGACAGCTGGCGGACATGAAAAACTGTTTTTT.

V gene TRBV27 combines with J gene TRBJ2-3; D is uncertain. CDR3 length: 13 amino acids. V was trimmed by 6 bases and J by 5 bases, leaving 12 bases between them. Germline V gives CDR1 MNHEY, CDR2 SMNVEV (reference sequence). The CDR3 DNA reads TGTGCCAGCAGCCTACGTCTGGGAGATACGCAGTATTTT. It specifies CASSLRLGDTQYF.

The rearrangement joins TRBV27 to TRBJ2-1; 12 bases align to TRBD2. The CDR3 runs to 17 residues. With 5 bases clipped from V and 9 bases from J, the junction kept 14 bases outside the gene matches. The germline gives CDR1 MNHEY, CDR2 SMNVEV (reference sequence). The CDR3 DNA is TGTGCCAGCAGTGCCGGCAGACTAGCGGGGGCCGGGGGTGAGCAGTTCTTC. Translation: CASSAGRLAGAGGEQFF.

This clone was recorded once. CDR3: CASSSTGSSYEQYF. The CDR3 DNA reads as TGTGCCAGCAGCTCGACAGGTAGCTCCTACGAGCAGTACTTC. The chain recombines TRBV5-6 with TRBJ2-7, with D possibly being TRBD1 (6 bases). CDR1 and CDR2 (germline): SGHDT, YYEEEE. Trimming stripped 3 bases from V and 0 bases from J, with 10 bases between. The CDR3 consists of 14 residues.

About this clone: Within the sample, other DNA sequences also encode this same CDR3. The CDR3 loop is CASSLGPTYEQYF. Here the CDR3 DNA reads TGTGCCAGCAGTTTGGGCCCCACCTACGAGCAGTACTTC. This sequence joins TRBV27 and TRBJ2-7; D gene ambiguous. This CDR3 comprises 13 residues. Germline V CDR1 and CDR2: MNHEY, SMNVEV (reference sequence). Trimming removed 3 bases from V and 2 bases from J, with 8 bases in between.

This rearrangement joins TRBV4-2 to TRBJ2-7; 15 nucleotides match TRBD2. There are 18 residues in the CDR3. CDR1 and CDR2 from the germline V gene are LGHNA and YNFKEQ. V shed 4 bases, J shed 3 bases, and the junction held 10 bases outside the gene matches. CDR3 nucleotide sequence: TGTGCCAGCAGCCCGGGGACTAGCGGGAGGCCCCTCCACTACGAGCAGTACTTC. It is translated as CASSPGTSGRPLHYEQYF.

The chain joins TRBV28 to TRBJ1-2; D is unclear. V lost 4 bases, J lost 4 bases, and 10 bases lay in between. This CDR3 region has 13 residues. Germline V lookup: CDR1 MDHEN, CDR2 SYDVKM. CDR3 bases: TGTGCCAGCAGTTGGCGGCGCACCTATGGCTACACCTTC. Its translation is CASSWRRTYGYTF.

The V gene is TRBV27, the J gene TRBJ2-7; D is ambiguous. Germline CDR1 and CDR2: MNHEY and SMNVEV (reference sequence). The CDR3 length is 14 residues. Trimming cost V 2 bases and J 0 bases, with 8 bases left between them. The CDR3 region is CASSLRFGSYEQYF. The CDR3 nucleotides are TGTGCCAGCAGTTTACGTTTCGGCTCCTACGAGCAGTACTTC.

The DNA of the CDR3 is TGTGCCAGCAGCCAAGAGGGGTTGACTGGTACTTGGGGGATGGGCACAGATACGCAGTATTTT. This sequence encodes CASSQEGLTGTWGMGTDTQYF. The V gene is TRBV9, the J gene TRBJ2-3; the D call may be TRBD1 or TRBD2 (5 bases each). This CDR3 contains 21 residues. CDR1 and CDR2 (germline): SGDLS, YYNGEE. Deletions cut 4 bases from V and 1 base from J, with 31 bases between.

The rearrangement links TRBV4-2 to TRBJ2-3; D is possibly TRBD2 (5 bases). The CDR3 runs 18 residues. Trimming took 5 bases from V and 5 from J, leaving 26 bases between them. From germline, CDR1 is LGHNA and CDR2 YNFKEQ. CDR3 nucleotides: TGTGCCAGCAGCGAGGAGGTCGAGTTTAGGCTCCGAGTAGATACGCAGTATTTT. It yields the protein CASSEEVEFRLRVDTQYF.

V is TRBV7-2 and J is TRBJ2-1, with 12 nucleotides matching TRBD2. This CDR3 region has 15 residues. CDR1 is SGHTA, CDR2 FQGNSA, per germline. V gave up 2 bases and J gave up 10 bases; unmatched junction bases: 6. CDR3 DNA: TGTGCCAGCAGCTTATCTAGCGGGAGGGCCGGCGAGCAGTTCTTC. This codes for CASSLSSGRAGEQFF. The full variable domain, in which reference TRBV7-2 and TRBJ2-1 provide the parts outside the CDR3, is GAGVSQSPSNKVTEKGKDVELRCDPISGHTALYWYRQSLGQGLEFLIYFQGNSAPDKSGLPSDRFSAERTGGSVSTLTIQRTQQEDSAVYLCASSLSSGRAGEQFFGPGTRLTVL.

CDR3 in DNA: TGTGCCAGCAGTTTAGCTGCTCCCCGACAGCCCTATAGCAATCAGCCCCAGCATTTT. Translated, it gives CASSLAAPRQPYSNQPQHF. The chain is built from TRBV27 and TRBJ1-5; tentative D call: TRBD1 (5 bases). Trimming removed 2 bases from V and 0 bases from J, with 20 bases in between. This CDR3 spans 19 amino acids. Looked up from germline, CDR1 is MNHEY and CDR2 is SMNVEV (reference sequence).

The chain uses TRBV11-3 and TRBJ1-2; no reliable D call. Per the germline V gene, CDR1 is SGHNT and CDR2 is YENEEA. The CDR3 is made up of 18 amino acids. V shed 0 bases and J shed 4 bases, with 21 bases lying between them. The CDR3 nucleotides are TGTGCCAGCAGCTTAGACCAGGATGCCGCTATGTACTGCTATGGCTACACCTTC. This translates into CASSLDQDAAMYCYGYTF.

This rearrangement joins TRBV9 to TRBJ1-2; the match to TRBD1 covers 7 bases. The CDR3 consists of 14 residues. Losses at the gene ends were 4 bases for V and 6 bases for J; bases not matched to a gene: 9. The germline CDR1 and CDR2 sequences are SGDLS and YYNGEE. CDR3 nucleotide sequence: TGTGCCAGCAGCTCCGGGACAGTATGTCATGGCTACACCTTC. Protein product: CASSSGTVCHGYTF.

The gene calls are TRBV2 and TRBJ1-6; 7 bases are shared with TRBD1. The trim removed 2 bases at V and 10 bases at J, leaving 5 bases unmatched. The CDR3 spans 14 residues. The germline CDR1 and CDR2 sequences are SNHLY and FYNNEI. This chain's CDR3 is CASSESGDSSPLHF. The CDR3 DNA follows: TGTGCCAGCAGTGAATCAGGGGACAGCTCACCCCTCCACTTT.